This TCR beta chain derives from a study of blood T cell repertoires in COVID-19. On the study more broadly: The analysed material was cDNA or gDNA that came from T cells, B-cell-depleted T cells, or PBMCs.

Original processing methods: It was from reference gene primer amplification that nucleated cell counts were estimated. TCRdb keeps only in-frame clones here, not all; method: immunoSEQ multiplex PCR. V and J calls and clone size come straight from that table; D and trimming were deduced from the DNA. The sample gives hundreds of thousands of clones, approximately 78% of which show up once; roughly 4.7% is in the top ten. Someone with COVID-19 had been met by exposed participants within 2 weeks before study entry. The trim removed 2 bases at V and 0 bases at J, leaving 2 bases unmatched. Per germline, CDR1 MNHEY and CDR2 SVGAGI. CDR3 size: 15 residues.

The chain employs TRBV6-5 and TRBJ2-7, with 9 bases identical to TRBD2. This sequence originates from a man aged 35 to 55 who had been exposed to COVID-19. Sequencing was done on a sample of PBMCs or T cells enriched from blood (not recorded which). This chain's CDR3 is CASSYLAGSSYEQYF. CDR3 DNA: TGTGCCAGCAGTTACCTAGCGGGGAGCTCCTACGAGCAGTACTTC.